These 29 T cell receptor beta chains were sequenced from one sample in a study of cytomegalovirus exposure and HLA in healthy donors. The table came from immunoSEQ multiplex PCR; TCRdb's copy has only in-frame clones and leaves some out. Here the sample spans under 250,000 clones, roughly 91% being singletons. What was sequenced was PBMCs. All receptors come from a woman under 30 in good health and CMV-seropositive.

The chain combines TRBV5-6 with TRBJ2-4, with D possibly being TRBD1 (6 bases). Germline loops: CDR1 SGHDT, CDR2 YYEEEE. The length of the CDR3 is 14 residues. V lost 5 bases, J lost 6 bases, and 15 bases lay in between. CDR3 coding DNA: TGTGCCAGCAGTGAGGGGGTTGGCGGAAACATTCAGTACTTC. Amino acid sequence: CASSEGVGGNIQYF.

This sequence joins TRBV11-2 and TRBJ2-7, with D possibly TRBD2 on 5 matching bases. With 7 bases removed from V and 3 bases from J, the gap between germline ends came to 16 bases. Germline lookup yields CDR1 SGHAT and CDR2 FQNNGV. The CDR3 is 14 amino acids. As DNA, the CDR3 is TGTGCCAGCACCCCCGAGGGCGGAATCTACGAGCAGTACTTC. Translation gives CASTPEGGIYEQYF.

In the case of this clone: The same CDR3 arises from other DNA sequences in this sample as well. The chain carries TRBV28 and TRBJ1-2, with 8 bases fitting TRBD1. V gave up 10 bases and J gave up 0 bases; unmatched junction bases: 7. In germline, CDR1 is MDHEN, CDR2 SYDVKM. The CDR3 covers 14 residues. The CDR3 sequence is CAIPRDRSNYGYTF. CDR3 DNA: TGTGCCATCCCCCGGGACAGGTCTAACTATGGCTACACCTTC.

This chain's CDR3 is CASSLRAGRYREQYF. DNA of the CDR3: TGTGCCAGCAGTTTACGGGCAGGGCGGTATCGGGAGCAGTACTTC. The rearrangement links TRBV28 to TRBJ2-7, with D possibly matching TRBD1 (5 bases). Looked up from germline, CDR1 is MDHEN and CDR2 is SYDVKM. Trimming left V 2 bases short and J 7 bases short, with 18 bases between. The CDR3 contains 15 residues.

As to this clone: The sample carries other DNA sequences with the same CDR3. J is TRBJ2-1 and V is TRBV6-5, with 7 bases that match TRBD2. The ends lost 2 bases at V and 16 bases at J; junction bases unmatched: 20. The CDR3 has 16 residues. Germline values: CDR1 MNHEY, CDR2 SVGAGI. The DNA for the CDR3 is TGTGCCAGCAGTTACGGTTTTAGCGGGTCCGAAGGAAATGCATTCTTC. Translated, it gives CASSYGFSGSEGNAFF.

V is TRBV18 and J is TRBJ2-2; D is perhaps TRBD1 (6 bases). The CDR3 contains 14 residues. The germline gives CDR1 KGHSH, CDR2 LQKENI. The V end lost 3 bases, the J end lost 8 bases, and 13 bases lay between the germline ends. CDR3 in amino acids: CASSPDSSTGELFF. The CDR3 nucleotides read TGTGCCAGCTCACCGGACAGTTCAACGGGGGAGCTGTTTTTT.

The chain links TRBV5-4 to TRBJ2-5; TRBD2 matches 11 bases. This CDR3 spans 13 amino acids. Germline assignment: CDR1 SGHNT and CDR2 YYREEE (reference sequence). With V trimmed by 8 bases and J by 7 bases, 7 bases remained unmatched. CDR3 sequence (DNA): TGTGCCAGTAGCGGGAGGGAGGGCGCGACCCAGTACTTC. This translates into CASSGREGATQYF. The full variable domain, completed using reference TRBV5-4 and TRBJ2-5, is ETGVTQSPTHLIKTRGQQVTLRCSSQSGHNTVSWYQQALGQGPQFIFQYYREEENGRGNFPPRFSGLQFPNYSSELNVNALELDDSALYLCASSGREGATQYFGPGTRLLVL.

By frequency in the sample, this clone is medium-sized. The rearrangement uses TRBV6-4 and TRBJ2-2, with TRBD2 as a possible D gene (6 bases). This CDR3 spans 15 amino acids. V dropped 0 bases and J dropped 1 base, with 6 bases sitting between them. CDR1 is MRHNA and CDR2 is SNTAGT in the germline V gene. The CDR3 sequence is CASSDSSGNTGELFF. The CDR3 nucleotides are TGTGCCAGCAGTGACTCTAGCGGGAACACCGGGGAGCTGTTTTTT.

CDR3 sequence reads: CASRVRGDTQYF. CDR3 bases: TGTGCCAGCAGGGTCAGGGGGGATACGCAGTATTTT. The V call is TRBV5-4, the J call TRBJ2-3; TRBD1 agrees at 7 bases. This CDR3 comprises 12 residues. Germline V gene data show CDR1 as SGHNT and CDR2 as YYREEE (reference sequence). J gave up 6 bases and V 5 bases, and 3 bases lay outside the gene matches.

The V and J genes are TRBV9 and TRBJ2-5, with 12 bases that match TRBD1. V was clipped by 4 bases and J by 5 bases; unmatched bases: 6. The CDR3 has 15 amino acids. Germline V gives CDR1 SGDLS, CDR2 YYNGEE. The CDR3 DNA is TGTGCCAGCAGCCTCAGGGACAGGGGGCGTGAGACCCAGTACTTC. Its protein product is CASSLRDRGRETQYF. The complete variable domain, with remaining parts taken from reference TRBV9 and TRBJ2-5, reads DSGVTQTPKHLITATGQRVTLRCSPRSGDLSVYWYQQSLDQGLQFLIQYYNGEERAKGNILERFSAQQFPDLHSELNLSSLELGDSALYFCASSLRDRGRETQYFGPGTRLLVL.

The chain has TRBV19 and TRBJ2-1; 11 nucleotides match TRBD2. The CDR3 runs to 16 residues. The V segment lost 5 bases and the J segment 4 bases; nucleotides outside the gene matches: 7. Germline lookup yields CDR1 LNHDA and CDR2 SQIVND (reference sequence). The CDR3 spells CASSAFLAGGYNEQFF. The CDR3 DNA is TGTGCCAGTAGTGCTTTCCTAGCGGGGGGTTACAATGAGCAGTTCTTC.

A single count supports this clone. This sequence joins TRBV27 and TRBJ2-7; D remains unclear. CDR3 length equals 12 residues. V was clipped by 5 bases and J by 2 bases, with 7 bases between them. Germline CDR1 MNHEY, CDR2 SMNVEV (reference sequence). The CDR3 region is CASSRSAYEQYF. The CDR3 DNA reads TGTGCCAGCAGTAGATCGGCCTACGAGCAGTACTTC.

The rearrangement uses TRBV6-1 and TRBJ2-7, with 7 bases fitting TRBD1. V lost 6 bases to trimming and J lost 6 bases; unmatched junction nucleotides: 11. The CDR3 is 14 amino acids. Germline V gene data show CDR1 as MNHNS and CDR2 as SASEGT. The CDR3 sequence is CASSLGQAYLEQYF. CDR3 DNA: TGTGCCAGCAGCCTCGGACAGGCGTACCTCGAGCAGTACTTC.

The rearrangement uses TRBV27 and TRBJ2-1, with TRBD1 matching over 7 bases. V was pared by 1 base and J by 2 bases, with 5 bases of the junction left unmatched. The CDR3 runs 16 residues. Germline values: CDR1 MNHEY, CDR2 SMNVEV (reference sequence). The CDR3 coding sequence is TGTGCCAGCAGTTTATACCTGGGACAGCCCTACAATGAGCAGTTCTTC. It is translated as CASSLYLGQPYNEQFF.

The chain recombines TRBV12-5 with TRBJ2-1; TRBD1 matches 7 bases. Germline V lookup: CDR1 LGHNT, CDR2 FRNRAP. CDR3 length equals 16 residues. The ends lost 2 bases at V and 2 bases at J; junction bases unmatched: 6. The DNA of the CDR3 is TGTGCTAGTGGTTTGCCTCCGGGACAGACCTACAATGAGCAGTTCTTC. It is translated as CASGLPPGQTYNEQFF.

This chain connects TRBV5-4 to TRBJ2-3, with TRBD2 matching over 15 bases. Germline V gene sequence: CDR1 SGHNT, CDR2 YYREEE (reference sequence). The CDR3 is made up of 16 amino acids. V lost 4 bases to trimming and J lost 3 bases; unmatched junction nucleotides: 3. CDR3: CASSAGTSGRTDTQYF. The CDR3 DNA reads TGTGCCAGCAGCGCAGGGACTAGCGGGAGGACAGATACGCAGTATTTT.

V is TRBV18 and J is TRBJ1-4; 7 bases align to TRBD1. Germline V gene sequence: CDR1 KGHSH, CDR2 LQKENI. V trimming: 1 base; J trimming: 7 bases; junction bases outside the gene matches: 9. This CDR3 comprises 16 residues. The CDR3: CASSPQHPGQVEKLFF. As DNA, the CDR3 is TGTGCCAGCTCACCACAACATCCCGGACAGGTTGAAAAACTGTTTTTT. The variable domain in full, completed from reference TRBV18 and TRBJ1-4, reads NAGVMQNPRHLVRRRGQEARLRCSPMKGHSHVYWYRQLPEEGLKFMVYLQKENIIDESGMPKERFSAEFPKEGPSILRIQQVVRGDSAAYFCASSPQHPGQVEKLFFGSGTQLSVL.

Here the CDR3 reads CASSPGTLSNQPQHF. The CDR3 region has the DNA TGTGCCAGCAGTCCGGGGACACTCAGCAATCAGCCCCAGCATTTT. The gene calls are TRBV27 and TRBJ1-5; a possible D gene is TRBD1 (6 bases). Trimming took off 5 bases at V and 1 base at J, with 12 bases between the two ends. This CDR3 is 15 amino acids long. Germline V gene data show CDR1 as MNHEY and CDR2 as SMNVEV (reference sequence).

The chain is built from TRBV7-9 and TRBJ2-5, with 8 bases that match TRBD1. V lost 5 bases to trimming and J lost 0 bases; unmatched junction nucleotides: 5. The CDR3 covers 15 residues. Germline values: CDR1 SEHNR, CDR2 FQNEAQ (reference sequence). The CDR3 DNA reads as TGTGCCAGCAGCCTCGTGACAGGGGACCAAGAGACCCAGTACTTC. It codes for CASSLVTGDQETQYF.

This chain's CDR3 is CASSLELGGFNEQFF. The CDR3 DNA reads TGTGCCAGCAGCTTAGAGTTGGGCGGGTTCAATGAGCAGTTCTTC. The chain uses TRBV7-2 and TRBJ2-1, with D maybe TRBD2 (5 bases). This CDR3 has 15 residues. Trimming took off 1 base at V and 6 bases at J, with 13 bases between the two ends. Germline V CDR1 and CDR2: SGHTA, FQGNSA.

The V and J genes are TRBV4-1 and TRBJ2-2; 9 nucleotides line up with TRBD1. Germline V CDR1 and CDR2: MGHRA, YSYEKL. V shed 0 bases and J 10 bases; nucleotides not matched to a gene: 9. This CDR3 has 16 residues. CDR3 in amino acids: CASSQDWDREGSELFF. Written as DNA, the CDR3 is TGCGCCAGCAGCCAAGACTGGGACAGGGAAGGGTCGGAGCTGTTTTTT.

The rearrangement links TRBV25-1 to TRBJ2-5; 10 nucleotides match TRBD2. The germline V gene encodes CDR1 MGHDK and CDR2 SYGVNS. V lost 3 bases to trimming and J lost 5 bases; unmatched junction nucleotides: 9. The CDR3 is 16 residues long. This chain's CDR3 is CASSDPSGRHRETQYF. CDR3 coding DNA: TGTGCCAGCAGTGACCCTAGCGGGAGACACCGGGAGACCCAGTACTTC.

The CDR3 nucleotides read TGTGCCAGCAGCTTATACCCGGTTTACGAGCAGTACTTC. This encodes CASSLYPVYEQYF. This chain uses TRBV11-2 with TRBJ2-7; D not certain. Germline CDR1 is SGHAT and CDR2 is FQNNGV. The CDR3 length is 13 residues. Trimming took off 2 bases at V and 4 bases at J, with 9 bases between the two ends.

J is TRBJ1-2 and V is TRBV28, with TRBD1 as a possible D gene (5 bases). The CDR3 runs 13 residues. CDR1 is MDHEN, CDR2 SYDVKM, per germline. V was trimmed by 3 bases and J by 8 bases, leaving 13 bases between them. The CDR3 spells CASSFGTTRGYTF. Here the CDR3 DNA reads TGTGCCAGCAGTTTTGGGACTACTAGAGGCTACACCTTC.

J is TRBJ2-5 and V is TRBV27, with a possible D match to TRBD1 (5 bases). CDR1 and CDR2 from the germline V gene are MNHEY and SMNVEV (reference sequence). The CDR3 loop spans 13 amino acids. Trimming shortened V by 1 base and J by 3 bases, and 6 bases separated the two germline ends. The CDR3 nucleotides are TGTGCCAGCAGTTTATTAGGGGAAGAGACCCAGTACTTC. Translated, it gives CASSLLGEETQYF.

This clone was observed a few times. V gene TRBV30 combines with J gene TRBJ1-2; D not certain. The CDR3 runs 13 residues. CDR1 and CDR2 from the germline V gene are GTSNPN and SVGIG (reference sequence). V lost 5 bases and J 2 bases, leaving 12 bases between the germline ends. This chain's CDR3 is CAWGATENYGYTF. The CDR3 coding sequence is TGTGCCTGGGGTGCCACAGAAAACTATGGCTACACCTTC.

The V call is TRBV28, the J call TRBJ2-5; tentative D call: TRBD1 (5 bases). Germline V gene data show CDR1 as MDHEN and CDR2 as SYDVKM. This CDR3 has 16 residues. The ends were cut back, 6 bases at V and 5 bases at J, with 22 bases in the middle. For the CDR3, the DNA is TGTGCCAGCAGCCCCCCCCGGTGGGGCCGGGCTGAGACCCAGTACTTC. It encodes CASSPPRWGRAETQYF.

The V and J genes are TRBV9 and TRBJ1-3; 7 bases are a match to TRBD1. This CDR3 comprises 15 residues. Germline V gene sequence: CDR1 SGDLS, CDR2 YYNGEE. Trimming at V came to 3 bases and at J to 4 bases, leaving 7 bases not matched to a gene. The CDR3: CASSAGQAGGNTIYF. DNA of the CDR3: TGTGCCAGCAGCGCCGGACAGGCGGGAGGAAACACCATATATTTT.

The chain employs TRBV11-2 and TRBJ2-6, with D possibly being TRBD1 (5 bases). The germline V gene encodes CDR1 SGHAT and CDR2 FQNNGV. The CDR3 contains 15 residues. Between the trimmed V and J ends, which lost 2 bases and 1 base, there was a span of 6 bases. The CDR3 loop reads CASSLRGSGANVLTF. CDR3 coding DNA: TGTGCCAGCAGCTTAAGGGGTTCTGGGGCCAACGTCCTGACTTTC.